This T cell receptor beta chain was profiled in a study of blood T cell repertoires in COVID-19. Study summary: From T cells, B-cell-depleted T cells, or PBMCs came the material, which was cDNA or gDNA.

Original analysis: Researchers report that nucleated cell counts were estimated from reference gene primer amplification. Repertoires were generated with immunoSEQ multiplex PCR, while TCRdb's copy carries only in-frame clones and drops some. D and trimming were read from the DNA, whereas the V and J calls and clone size are those reported in that table. The sample lists 150,000 to 200,000 clones; roughly nine tenths were seen once. This CDR3 contains 12 residues. Trimming left V 2 bases short and J 5 bases short, with 5 bases between. Germline CDR1 reads SGHTA; CDR2 reads FQGNSA. The specimen sequenced was peripheral blood. The genes are TRBV7-2 and TRBJ2-3; D is unresolved. The sequence came from a man in his sixties with active or convalescent COVID-19. The CDR3 region is CASSLTGDTQYF. The CDR3 bases are TGTGCCAGCAGCTTAACGGGAGATACGCAGTATTTT.